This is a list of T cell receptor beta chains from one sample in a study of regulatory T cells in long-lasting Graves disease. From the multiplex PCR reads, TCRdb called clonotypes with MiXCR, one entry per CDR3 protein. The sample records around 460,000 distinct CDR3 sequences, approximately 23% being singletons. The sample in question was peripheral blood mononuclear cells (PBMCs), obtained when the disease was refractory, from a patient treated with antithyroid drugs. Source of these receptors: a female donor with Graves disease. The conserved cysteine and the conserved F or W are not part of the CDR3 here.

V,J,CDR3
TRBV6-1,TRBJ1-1,ASRQGPVNTEAF
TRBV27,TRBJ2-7,ATRAQGYEQY
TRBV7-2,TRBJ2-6,VGDRSPGANVLT
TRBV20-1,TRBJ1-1,STEDGENTEAF
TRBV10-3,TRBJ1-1,AIREQGRNTEAF
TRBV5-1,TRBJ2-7,ASSRISGNYEQY
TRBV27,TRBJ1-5,ASSLSTQGVQGPQH
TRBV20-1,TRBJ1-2,SAADPNGYT
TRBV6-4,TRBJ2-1,ASSESRNYNEQF
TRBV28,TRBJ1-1,ASSFSAWNTEAF
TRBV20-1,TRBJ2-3,SASDSQKDTQY
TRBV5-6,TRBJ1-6,ASSLVGATGDSPLH
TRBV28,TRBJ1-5,ASSTGTGENQPQH
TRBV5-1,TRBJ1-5,ASSLGQSGQPQH
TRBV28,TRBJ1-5,ASSLFTGLPSNQPQH
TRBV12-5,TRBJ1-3,ASRGMRGPLSGNTIY
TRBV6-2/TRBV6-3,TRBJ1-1,ASSYSGYTEAF
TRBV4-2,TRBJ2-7,ASSQEAVPPSYEQY
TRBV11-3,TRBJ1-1,ASSLERLLTNTEAF
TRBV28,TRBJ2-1,ASRPPLRWASGSNDEQF
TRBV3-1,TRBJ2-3,ASSQGRTDTQY
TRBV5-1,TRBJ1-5,ASSAVGNQPQH
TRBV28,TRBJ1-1,ASSSPQGWNTEAF
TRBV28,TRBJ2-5,ASSFPTGGKTQY
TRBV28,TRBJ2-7,ASRAPGLAGGWGYEQY
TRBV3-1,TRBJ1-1,ASQIGDTEAF
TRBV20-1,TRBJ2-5,SAAWSLTETQY
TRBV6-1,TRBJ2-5,ASTPGTGQETQY
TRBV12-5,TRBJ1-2,ASVLGVVGYGYT
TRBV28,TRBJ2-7,ASSLYRGLADHYEQY
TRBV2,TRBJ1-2,ASTITLRGLGGYT
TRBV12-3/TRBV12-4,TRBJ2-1,ASSLPGQGSHEQL
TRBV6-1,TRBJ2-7,ASRLRTAGRSKREKDEEQY
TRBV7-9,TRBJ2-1,ASSHSRGTSGRSSYNEQF
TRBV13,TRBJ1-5,ASSLRDGSNQPQH
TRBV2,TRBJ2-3,ASKRERGDTQY
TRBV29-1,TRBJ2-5,SVEWGHQETQY
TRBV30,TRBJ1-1,AWSSGHSNTEAF
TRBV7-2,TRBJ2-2,ASSLLSSGGTGELF
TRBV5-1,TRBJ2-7,ASSVGISYEQY
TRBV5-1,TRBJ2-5,ASSLESVTVGGLRY
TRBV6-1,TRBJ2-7,ASEESYEQY
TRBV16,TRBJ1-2,ASSPGPILPFGYT
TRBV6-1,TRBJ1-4,ASSQHGGQQEKLF
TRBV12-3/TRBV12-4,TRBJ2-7,ASSLEEFHEQY
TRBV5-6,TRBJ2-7,ASSLGVTGDPYEQY
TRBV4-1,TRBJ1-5,ASSQADSDSNQPQH
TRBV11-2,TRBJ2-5,ASSPGWEVTTFQETQY
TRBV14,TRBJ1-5,ASSQDMSQPQH
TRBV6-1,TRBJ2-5,ASSGTSGGQETQY